This T cell receptor (beta chain) was retrieved from a study of technical replicates of blood from several donors. This clone appeared a single time. Using immunoSEQ multiplex PCR, the repertoire was profiled, and TCRdb retains in-frame clones only, with some absent. The sample lists around 79,000 clones, approximately 92% seen once, with under 0.5% in the top ten. This TCR came from a human donor in good health. Some clones in this sample may be carry-over from other donors' samples. The sample comprised T cells isolated from PBMCs.

Written as DNA, the CDR3 is TGTGCCATCAGTGAGGCAGGGCAATACGAGCAGTACTTC. It encodes CAISEAGQYEQYF. V and J are TRBV10-3 and TRBJ2-7; weak D call: TRBD1 (5 bases). V was clipped by 2 bases and J by 4 bases, with 9 bases between them. Per the germline V gene, CDR1 is ENHRY and CDR2 is SYGVKD. The CDR3 length is 13 residues.